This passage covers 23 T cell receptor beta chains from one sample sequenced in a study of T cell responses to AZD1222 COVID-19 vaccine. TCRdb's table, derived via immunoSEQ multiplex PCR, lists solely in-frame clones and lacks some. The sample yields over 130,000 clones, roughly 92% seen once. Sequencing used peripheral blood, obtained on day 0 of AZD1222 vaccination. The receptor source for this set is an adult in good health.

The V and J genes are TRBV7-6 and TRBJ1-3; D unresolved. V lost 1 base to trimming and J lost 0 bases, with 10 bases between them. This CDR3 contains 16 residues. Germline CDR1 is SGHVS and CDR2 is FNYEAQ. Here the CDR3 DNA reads TGTGCCAGCAGCTTAGATCCCTACCCCTCTGGAAACACCATATATTTT. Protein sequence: CASSLDPYPSGNTIYF. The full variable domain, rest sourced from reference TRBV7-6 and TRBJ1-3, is GAGVSQSPRYKVTKRGQDVALRCDPISGHVSLYWYRQALGQGPEFLTYFNYEAQQDKSGLPNDRFSAERPEGSISTLTIQRTEQRDSAMYRCASSLDPYPSGNTIYFGEGSWLTVV.

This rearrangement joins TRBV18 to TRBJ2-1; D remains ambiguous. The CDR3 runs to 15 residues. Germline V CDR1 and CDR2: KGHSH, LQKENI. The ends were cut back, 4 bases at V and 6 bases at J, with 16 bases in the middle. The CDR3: CASSLEWVRGNEQFF. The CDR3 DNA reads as TGTGCCAGCTCACTCGAGTGGGTTCGTGGCAATGAGCAGTTCTTC.

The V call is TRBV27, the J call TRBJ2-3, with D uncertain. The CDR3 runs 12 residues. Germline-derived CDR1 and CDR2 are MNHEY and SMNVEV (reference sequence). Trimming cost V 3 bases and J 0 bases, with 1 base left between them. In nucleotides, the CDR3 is TGTGCCAGCAGTTTTAGCACAGATACGCAGTATTTT. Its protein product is CASSFSTDTQYF.

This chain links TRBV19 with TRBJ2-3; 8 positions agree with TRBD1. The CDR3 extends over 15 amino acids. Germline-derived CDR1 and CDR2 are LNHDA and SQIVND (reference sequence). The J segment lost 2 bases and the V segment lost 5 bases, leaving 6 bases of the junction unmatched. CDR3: CASSGDRGYTDTQYF. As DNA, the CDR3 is TGTGCCAGTAGTGGCGACAGGGGATACACAGATACGCAGTATTTT.

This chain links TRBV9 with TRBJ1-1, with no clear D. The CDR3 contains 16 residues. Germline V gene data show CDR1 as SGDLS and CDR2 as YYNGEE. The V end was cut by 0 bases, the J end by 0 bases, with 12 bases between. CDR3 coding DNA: TGTGCCAGCAGCGTAGCTACCGGAAGGGTGAACACTGAAGCTTTCTTT. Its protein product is CASSVATGRVNTEAFF. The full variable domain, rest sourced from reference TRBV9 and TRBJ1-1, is DSGVTQTPKHLITATGQRVTLRCSPRSGDLSVYWYQQSLDQGLQFLIQYYNGEERAKGNILERFSAQQFPDLHSELNLSSLELGDSALYFCASSVATGRVNTEAFFGQGTRLTVV.

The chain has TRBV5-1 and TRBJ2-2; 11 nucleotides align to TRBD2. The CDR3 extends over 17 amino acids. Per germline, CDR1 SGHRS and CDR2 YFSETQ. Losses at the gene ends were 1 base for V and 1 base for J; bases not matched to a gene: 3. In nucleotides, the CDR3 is TGCGCCAGCAGCTTGATACTAGCGGGAGAGAACACCGGGGAGCTGTTTTTT. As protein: CASSLILAGENTGELFF.

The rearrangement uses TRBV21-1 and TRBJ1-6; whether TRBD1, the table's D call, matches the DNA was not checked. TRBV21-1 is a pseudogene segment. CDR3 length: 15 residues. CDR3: CAPGLWTHKNSPLHF. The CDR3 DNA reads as TGTGCCCCAGGTCTTTGGACACACAAGAATTCACCCCTCCACTTT.

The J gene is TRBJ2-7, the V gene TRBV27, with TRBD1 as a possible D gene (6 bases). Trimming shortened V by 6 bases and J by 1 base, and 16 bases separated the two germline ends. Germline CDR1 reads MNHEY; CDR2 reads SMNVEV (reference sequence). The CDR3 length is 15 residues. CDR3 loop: CASRQQGRASYEQYF. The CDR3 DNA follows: TGTGCCAGCAGGCAACAGGGACGAGCGTCCTACGAGCAGTACTTC.

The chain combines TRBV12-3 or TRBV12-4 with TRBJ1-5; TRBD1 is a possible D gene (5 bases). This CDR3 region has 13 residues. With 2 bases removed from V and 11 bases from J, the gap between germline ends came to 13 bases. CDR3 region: CASSLSGLKTQHF. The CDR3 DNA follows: TGTGCCAGCAGTTTATCAGGGCTCAAAACCCAGCATTTT.

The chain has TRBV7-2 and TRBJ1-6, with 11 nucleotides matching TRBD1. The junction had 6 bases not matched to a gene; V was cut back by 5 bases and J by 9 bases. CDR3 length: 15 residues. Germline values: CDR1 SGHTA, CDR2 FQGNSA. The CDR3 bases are TGTGCCAGCAGCGCGGGGACAGGGGGGTTTTCACCCCTCCACTTT. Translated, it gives CASSAGTGGFSPLHF.

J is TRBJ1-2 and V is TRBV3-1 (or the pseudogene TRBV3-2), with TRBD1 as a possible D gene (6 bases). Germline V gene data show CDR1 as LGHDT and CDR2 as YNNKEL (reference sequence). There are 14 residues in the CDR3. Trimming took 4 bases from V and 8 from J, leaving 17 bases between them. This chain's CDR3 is CASSLLGGARGYTF. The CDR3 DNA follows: TGTGCCAGCAGCCTCTTAGGGGGGGCTCGGGGCTACACCTTC.

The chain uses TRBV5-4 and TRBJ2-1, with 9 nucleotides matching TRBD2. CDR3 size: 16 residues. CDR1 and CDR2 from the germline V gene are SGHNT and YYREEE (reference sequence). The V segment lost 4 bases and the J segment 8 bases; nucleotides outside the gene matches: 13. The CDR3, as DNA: TGTGCCAGCAGCCTCCCCTCGCGGGGGGGCCCCTATGAGCAGTTCTTC. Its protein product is CASSLPSRGGPYEQFF.

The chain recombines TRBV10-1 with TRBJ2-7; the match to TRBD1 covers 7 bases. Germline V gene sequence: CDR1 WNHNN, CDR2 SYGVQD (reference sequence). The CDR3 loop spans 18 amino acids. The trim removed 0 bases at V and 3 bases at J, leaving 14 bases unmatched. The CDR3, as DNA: TGCGCCAGCAGTGAGTCATTGTCCCGGGACAGAAAGGGCTACGAGCAGTACTTC. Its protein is CASSESLSRDRKGYEQYF.

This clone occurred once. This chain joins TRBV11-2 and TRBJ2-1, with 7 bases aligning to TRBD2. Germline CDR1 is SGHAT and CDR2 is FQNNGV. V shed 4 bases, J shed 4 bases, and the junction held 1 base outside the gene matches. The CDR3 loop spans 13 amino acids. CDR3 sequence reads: CASSSGLYNEQFF. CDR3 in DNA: TGTGCCAGCAGCTCGGGACTATACAATGAGCAGTTCTTC.

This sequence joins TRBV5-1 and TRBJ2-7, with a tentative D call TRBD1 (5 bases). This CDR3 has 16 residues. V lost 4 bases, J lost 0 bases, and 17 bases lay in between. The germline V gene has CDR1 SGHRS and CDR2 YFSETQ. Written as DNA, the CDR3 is TGCGCCAGCAGCAAAATGACAGCGAAGAGCTCCTACGAGCAGTACTTC. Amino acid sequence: CASSKMTAKSSYEQYF.

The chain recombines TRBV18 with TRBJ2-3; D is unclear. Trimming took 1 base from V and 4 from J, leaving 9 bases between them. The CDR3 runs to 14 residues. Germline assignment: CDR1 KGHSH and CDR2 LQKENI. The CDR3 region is CASSPLESADTQYF. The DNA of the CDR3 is TGTGCCAGCTCACCACTGGAGTCGGCAGATACGCAGTATTTT.

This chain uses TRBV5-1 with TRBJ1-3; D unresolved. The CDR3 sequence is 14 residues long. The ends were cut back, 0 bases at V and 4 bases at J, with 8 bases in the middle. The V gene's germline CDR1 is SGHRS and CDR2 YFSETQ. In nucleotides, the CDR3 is TGCGCCAGCAGCTTGGACTTGGGAGGAAACACCATATATTTT. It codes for CASSLDLGGNTIYF.

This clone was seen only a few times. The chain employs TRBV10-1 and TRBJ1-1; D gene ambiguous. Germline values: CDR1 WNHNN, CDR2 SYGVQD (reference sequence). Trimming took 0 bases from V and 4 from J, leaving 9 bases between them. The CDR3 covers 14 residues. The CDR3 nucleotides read TGCGCCAGCAGTGAGTCCATCCGAGGCACTGAAGCTTTCTTT. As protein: CASSESIRGTEAFF.

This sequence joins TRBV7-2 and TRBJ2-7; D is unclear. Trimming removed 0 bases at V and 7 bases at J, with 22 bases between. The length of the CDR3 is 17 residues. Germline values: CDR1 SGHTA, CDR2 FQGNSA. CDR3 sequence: CASSLALSPTNLGEQYF. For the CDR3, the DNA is TGTGCCAGCAGCTTAGCGCTTAGCCCGACCAACTTGGGGGAGCAGTACTTC. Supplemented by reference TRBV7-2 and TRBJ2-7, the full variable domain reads GAGVSQSPSNKVTEKGKDVELRCDPISGHTALYWYRQSLGQGLEFLIYFQGNSAPDKSGLPSDRFSAERTGGSVSTLTIQRTQQEDSAVYLCASSLALSPTNLGEQYFGPGTRLTVT.

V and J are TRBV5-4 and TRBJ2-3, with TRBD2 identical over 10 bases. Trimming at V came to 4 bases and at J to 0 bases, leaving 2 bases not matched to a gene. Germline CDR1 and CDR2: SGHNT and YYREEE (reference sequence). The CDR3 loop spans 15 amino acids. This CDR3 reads CASSLLAGSTDTQYF. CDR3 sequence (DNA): TGTGCCAGCAGCCTACTAGCGGGGAGCACAGATACGCAGTATTTT.

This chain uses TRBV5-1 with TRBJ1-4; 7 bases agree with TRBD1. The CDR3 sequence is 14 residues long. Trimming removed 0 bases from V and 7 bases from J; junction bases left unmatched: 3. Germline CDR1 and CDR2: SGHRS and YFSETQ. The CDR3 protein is CASSLGGDSEKLFF. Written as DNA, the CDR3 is TGCGCCAGCAGCTTGGGCGGGGACAGTGAAAAACTGTTTTTT.

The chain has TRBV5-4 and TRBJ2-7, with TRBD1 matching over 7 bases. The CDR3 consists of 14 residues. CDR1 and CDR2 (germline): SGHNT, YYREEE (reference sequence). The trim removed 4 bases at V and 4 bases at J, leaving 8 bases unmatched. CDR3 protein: CASSPRAGGYEQYF. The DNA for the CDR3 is TGTGCCAGCAGCCCGCGGGCAGGGGGTTACGAGCAGTACTTC.

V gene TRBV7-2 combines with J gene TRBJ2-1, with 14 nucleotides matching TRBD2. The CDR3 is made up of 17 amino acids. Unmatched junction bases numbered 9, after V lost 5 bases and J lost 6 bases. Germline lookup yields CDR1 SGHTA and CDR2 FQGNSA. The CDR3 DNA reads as TGTGCCAGCAGCCCCGAAACGACTAGCGGGGGGGTCAATGAGCAGTTCTTC. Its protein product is CASSPETTSGGVNEQFF.